This T cell receptor (beta chain) was recovered during a study of T cell responses to AZD1222 COVID-19 vaccine. For the study at large: Second-dose intervals of approximately 4 or approximately 12 weeks were pooled. Study-level findings and limits: Scientists sampled the repertoires only once the peak T cell response had passed. Targeting of unmutated variant regions was reportedly seen in nearly half of spike-specific TCRs.

The repertoire was sequenced with immunoSEQ multiplex PCR; TCRdb's copy has only in-frame clones and lacks some. The sample consists of roughly 91,000 clones, about 85% of them appearing once. Turning to this clone: Its antigen is unknown.

This CDR3 spans 15 amino acids. Looked up from germline, CDR1 is GTSNPN and CDR2 is SVGIG (reference sequence). With V trimmed by 3 bases and J by 2 bases, 5 bases remained unmatched. This chain uses TRBV30 with TRBJ2-1; 9 nucleotides match TRBD2. This clonotype was obtained from an adult in good health. Sample: peripheral blood, taken on day 0 of AZD1222 vaccination. The CDR3 is CAWRAAGGPYNEQFF. In nucleotides, the CDR3 is TGTGCCTGGAGGGCAGCGGGAGGTCCCTACAATGAGCAGTTCTTC.